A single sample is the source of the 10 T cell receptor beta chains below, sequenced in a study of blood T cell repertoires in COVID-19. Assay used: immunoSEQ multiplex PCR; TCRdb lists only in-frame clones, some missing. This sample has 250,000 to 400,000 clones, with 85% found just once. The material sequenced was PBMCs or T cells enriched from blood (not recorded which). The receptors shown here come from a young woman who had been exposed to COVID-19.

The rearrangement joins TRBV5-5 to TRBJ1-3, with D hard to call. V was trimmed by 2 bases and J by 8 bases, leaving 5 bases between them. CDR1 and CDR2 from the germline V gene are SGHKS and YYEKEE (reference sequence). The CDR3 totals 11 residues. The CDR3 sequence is CASSLSDTIYF. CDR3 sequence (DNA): TGTGCCAGCAGCTTATCGGACACCATATATTTT.

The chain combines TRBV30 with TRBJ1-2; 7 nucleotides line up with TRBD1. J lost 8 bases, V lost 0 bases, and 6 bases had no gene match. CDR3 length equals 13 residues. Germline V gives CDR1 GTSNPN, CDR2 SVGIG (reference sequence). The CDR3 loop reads CAWSVGRGEGYTF. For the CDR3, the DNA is TGTGCCTGGAGTGTCGGCAGGGGGGAGGGCTACACCTTC.

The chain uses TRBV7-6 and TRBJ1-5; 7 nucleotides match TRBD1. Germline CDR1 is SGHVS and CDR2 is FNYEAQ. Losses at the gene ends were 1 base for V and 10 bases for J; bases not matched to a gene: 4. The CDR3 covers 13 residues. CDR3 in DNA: TGTGCCAGCAGCTTAGTGGGACAGTCTCCCCAGCATTTT. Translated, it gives CASSLVGQSPQHF.

The CDR3 DNA sequence: TGTGCCAGCAGCCAAGAGAGCGGGAGCTCCTACAATGAGCAGTTCTTC. Translating it yields CASSQESGSSYNEQFF. The rearrangement joins TRBV4-2 to TRBJ2-1, with TRBD2 matching 8 bases. This CDR3 region has 16 residues. V lost 0 bases to trimming and J lost 0 bases; unmatched junction nucleotides: 1. Germline-derived CDR1 and CDR2 are LGHNA and YNFKEQ.

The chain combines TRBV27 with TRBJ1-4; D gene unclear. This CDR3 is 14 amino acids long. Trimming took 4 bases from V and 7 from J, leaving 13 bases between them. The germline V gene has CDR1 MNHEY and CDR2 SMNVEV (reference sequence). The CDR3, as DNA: TGTGCCAGCAGTTCCCACGCGTCGGGTGAAAAACTGTTTTTT. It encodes CASSSHASGEKLFF.

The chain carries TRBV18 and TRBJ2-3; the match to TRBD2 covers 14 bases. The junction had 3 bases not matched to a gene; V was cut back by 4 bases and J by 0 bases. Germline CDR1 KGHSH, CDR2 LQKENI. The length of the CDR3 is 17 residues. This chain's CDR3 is CASSRTSGGTSTDTQYF. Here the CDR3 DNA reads TGTGCCAGCTCACGGACTAGCGGGGGGACTAGCACAGATACGCAGTATTTT. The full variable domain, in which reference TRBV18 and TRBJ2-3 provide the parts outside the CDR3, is NAGVMQNPRHLVRRRGQEARLRCSPMKGHSHVYWYRQLPEEGLKFMVYLQKENIIDESGMPKERFSAEFPKEGPSILRIQQVVRGDSAAYFCASSRTSGGTSTDTQYFGPGTRLTVL.

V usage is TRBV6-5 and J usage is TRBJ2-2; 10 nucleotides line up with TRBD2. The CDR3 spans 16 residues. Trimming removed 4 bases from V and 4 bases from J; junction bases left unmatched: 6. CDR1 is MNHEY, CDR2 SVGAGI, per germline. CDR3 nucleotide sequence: TGTGCCAGCAGTTTGAAACTAGCGGGACGCACCGGGGAGCTGTTTTTT. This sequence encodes CASSLKLAGRTGELFF.

The CDR3 DNA reads TGTGCCAGCGAGCTCGGGAGCGGTGGGTACGAGCAGTACTTC. Its translation is CASELGSGGYEQYF. The chain couples TRBV28 to TRBJ2-7, with a possible D match to TRBD2 (6 bases). The length of the CDR3 is 14 residues. V was pared by 8 bases and J by 4 bases, with 18 bases between. Germline CDR1 and CDR2: MDHEN and SYDVKM.

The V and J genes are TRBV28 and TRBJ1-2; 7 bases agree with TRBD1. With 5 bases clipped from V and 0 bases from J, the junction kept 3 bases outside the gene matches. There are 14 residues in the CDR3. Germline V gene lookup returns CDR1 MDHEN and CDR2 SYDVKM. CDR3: CASSITGANYGYTF. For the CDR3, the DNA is TGTGCCAGCAGTATAACAGGGGCTAACTATGGCTACACCTTC.

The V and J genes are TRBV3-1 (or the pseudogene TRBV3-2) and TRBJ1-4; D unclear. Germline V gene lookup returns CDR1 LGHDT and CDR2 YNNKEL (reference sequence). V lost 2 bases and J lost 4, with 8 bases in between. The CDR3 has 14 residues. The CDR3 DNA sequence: TGTGCCAGCAGCCAAAATCGGGTTAATGAAAAACTGTTTTTT. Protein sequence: CASSQNRVNEKLFF.